The following is a TCR beta chain sequence with its context. It lacks a known antigen. Base qualities are not recorded, but no much larger clone differs from it by a single base. The germline V gene (reference sequence) sets CDR1 to WNHNN and CDR2 to SYGVQD. There are 15 amino acids in the CDR3, from cysteine to phenylalanine inclusive. Only the CDR3 DNA is retained, 45 bases long and in frame from the first base. Germline trimming: 8 bases from V, 2 bases from J; junction bases outside gene matches: 5. TCRbeta CDR3 regions were amplified from genomic DNA by means of the immunoSEQ Assay, a bias-controlled multiplex PCR. In the authors' own workflow: The number of nucleated cells in each sample was estimated from the amplification of reference gene primers within the assay. To quantify the absolute abundance of each unique TCRbeta CDR3 rearrangement, sequence reads were collapsed and filtered. Productive Simpson clonality was computed per sample as the square root of Simpson's diversity index over productive rearrangements. TCRdb provides this immuneACCESS table in a form limited to in-frame rearrangements. Some clones are lacking; in checked studies, under half of them reflect an unresolved V gene, and why the rest are absent is not known. For V, J and clone size, that table is used; D and trimming come from the DNA. The sample includes about 300,000 clones, with roughly nine tenths observed a single time. Nearly 6.5% of the sample belongs to the ten largest clones.

Samples from volunteer blood donors who had recovered from COVID-19 were contributed by a second Seattle source. Whole blood was collected in K2EDTA tubes by collaborating institutions according to the institutions' own protocols. For TCRbeta analysis, collaborators shipped samples in one of three forms: frozen whole blood, isolated PBMCs, or DNA extracted from either of those sample types. The entry originates in a study of blood T cell repertoires in COVID-19 (TCRdb year 2020). For the wider study: The collaborator samples originated in the United States, Italy and Spain and spanned the acute and convalescent phases of COVID-19. The material from the prospective study consisted of cDNA or gDNA derived from T cells, B-cell-depleted T cells, or PBMCs. The dataset comprised deeply sampled blood TCRbeta repertoires from subjects exposed to, actively infected with, or recovered from COVID-19. The repertoires were released in a freely available public database intended as a resource for research on the immune response to SARS-CoV-2. Samples came from the ongoing ImmuneRACE study (first 160 participants) plus 1,254 subjects from 6 global collaborators. Sample metadata almost always included a de-identified subject ID, COVID-19 status, age in years and sex. HLA class I and class II types, where available, came from metadata supplied by the sample provider rather than from assay-based typing. General findings and caveats noted by the study authors: How much clinical and demographic metadata was included differed by source and by participant, and the metadata was provided uncurated.

The V gene is TRBV10-1 and the J gene is TRBJ2-6; 8 central nucleotides agree with TRBD1. Input material: peripheral blood. This clonotype was sampled from a man aged 18 to 35 who had recovered from COVID-19. The CDR3 in this case is CASSAGGAGANVLTF. The bases read TGCGCCAGCTCGGCAGGGGGCGCTGGGGCCAACGTCCTGACTTTC.